This T cell receptor (beta chain) is from a study of cytotoxic CD8 clonotypes in ibrutinib-treated CLL. Germline V gene sequence: CDR1 SNHLY, CDR2 FYNNEI. The CDR3 runs to 12 residues. The V end lost 7 bases, the J end lost 4 bases, and 10 bases lay between the germline ends. The method was immunoSEQ multiplex PCR; TCRdb's version includes in-frame clones alone and lacks a portion of them. The sample carries around 330,000 clones, around 66% recorded once. This clonotype was obtained from a human donor with chronic lymphocytic leukemia. Source: PBMCs, taken after 36 months of ibrutinib treatment. This sequence joins TRBV2 and TRBJ1-1, with D uncertain. In DNA form, the CDR3 reads TGTGCCAGCAATGTAGTTGGCACTGAAGCTTTCTTT. It is translated as CASNVVGTEAFF. Based on the CDR3 plus reference TRBV2 and TRBJ1-1, the full variable domain is EPEVTQTPSHQVTQMGQEVILRCVPISNHLYFYWYRQILGQKVEFLVSFYNNEISEKSEIFDDQFSVERPDGSNFTLKIRSTKLEDSAMYFCASNVVGTEAFFGQGTRLTVV.